This T cell receptor beta chain appears in the sequencing data of a study of cytomegalovirus exposure and HLA in healthy donors. Germline-derived CDR1 and CDR2 are MNHEY and SVGAGI. This CDR3 comprises 16 residues. Trimming left V 4 bases short and J 0 bases short, with 13 bases between. PCR amplification relied on 60 Vbeta primers (plus 13 Jbeta primers). Profiling relied on immunoSEQ multiplex PCR, and the TCRdb table lists in-frame clones only, not all of them. The data contain around 150,000 clones, about 75% of them singletons. This TCR came from a male donor in good health and CMV-seropositive. The sequencing input was PBMCs. This chain connects TRBV6-5 to TRBJ2-1; a possible D gene is TRBD1 (5 bases). CDR3 sequence reads: CASSSRRQSSYNEQFF. In DNA, the CDR3 is TGTGCCAGCAGTTCTCGACGACAGAGCTCCTACAATGAGCAGTTCTTC.